This T cell receptor (beta chain) was obtained from a study of shared clonotypes between healthy human individuals. As for the study in general: Donors were two women and three men aged 18 to 49. A donor's plate count was three for CD4 naive and three for CD4 memory; CD8 naive had two and CD8 memory one. Findings of the study overall: Donor clonotype sharing was expected to depend on sequencing depth.

Points on this clone: Its antigen is still unknown.

Using approximately 200 ng DNA, 32,000 or so T cell genomes, the sorted-subset replicate PCRs were run. The repertoire was sequenced with immunoSEQ multiplex PCR; TCRdb's copy has only in-frame clones and lacks some. The sample carries approximately 340,000 clones, about 74% recorded once. From germline, CDR1 is LGHNA and CDR2 YSLEER. CDR3 size: 13 residues. V lost 3 bases, J lost 5 bases, and 11 bases lay in between. This sequence joins TRBV4-3 and TRBJ2-7, with a tentative D call TRBD1 (6 bases). This clonotype was obtained from a man aged 30-40 years in good health. Sequences were obtained from memory CD4+ T cells sorted from blood. Subset denoted: CD45RA-negative fraction. CDR3 protein: CASSHLTGHEQYF. The CDR3 coding sequence is TGCGCCAGCAGCCACCTCACAGGGCACGAGCAGTACTTC.